This T cell receptor beta chain stems from a study of human T cells and chemical hapten exposure. Indicated time point: patch test 1, 2 weeks after DPC sensitization. The treatment: therapeutic diphenylcyclopropenone sensitization with weekly scalp DPC. Via MiXCR, TCRdb re-called the RACE reads, giving one row per CDR3 protein. Here the sample spans around 300,000 distinct CDR3 sequences, about 7% being singletons. This clonotype was picked up many times. Looked up from germline, CDR1 is MGHRA and CDR2 is YSYEKL. The length of the CDR3 is 15 residues. The V gene lost 0 bases and the J gene lost 8 bases, with 13 bases spanning the gap.

The sequence came from a woman between 18 and 29 years old with alopecia areata. Some clones in this sample may be carry-over from other donors' samples. The V and J genes are TRBV4-1 and TRBJ1-4; D gene unclear. Source: whole blood, taken in connection with sensitization to the hapten diphenylcyclopropenone (DPC). CDR3 sequence (DNA): TGCGCCAGCAGCCAAGAGTCGTTCCGGTCCGAAAAACTGTTTTTT. Translation: CASSQESFRSEKLFF.